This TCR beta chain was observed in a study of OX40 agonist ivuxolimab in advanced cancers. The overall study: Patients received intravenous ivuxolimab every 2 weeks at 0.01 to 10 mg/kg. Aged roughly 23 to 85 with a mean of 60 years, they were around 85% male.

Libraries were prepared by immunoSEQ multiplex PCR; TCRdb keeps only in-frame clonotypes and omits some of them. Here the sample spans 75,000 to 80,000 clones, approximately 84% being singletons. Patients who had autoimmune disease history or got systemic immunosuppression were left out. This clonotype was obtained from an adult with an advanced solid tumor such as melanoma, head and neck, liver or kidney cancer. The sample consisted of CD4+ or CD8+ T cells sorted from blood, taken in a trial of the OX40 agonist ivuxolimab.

Here the CDR3 DNA reads TGTGCCAGCAGATATACCGGGACGGTGGTTCACACCTTC. It codes for CASRYTGTVVHTF. V and J are TRBV5-6 and TRBJ1-2, with D possibly TRBD1 on 5 matching bases. V shed 5 bases and J shed 12 bases, with 20 bases lying between them. Germline V gene sequence: CDR1 SGHDT, CDR2 YYEEEE. The CDR3 is made up of 13 amino acids.